The 3 T cell receptor beta chains presented below share a single source sample, sequenced in a study of T cell changes during pregnancy in multiple sclerosis. Assay: immunoSEQ multiplex PCR; the TCRdb copy retains only in-frame clones and omits some. The sample consists of roughly 90,000 clones, approximately 90% of them appearing once. The sample in question was peripheral blood, obtained in the first trimester of pregnancy. These receptor sequences come from a female donor in good health, enrolled as a control in a pregnancy study.

The V call is TRBV4-2, the J call TRBJ2-1, with D perhaps TRBD2 (6 bases). Germline CDR1 is LGHNA and CDR2 is YNFKEQ. The CDR3 totals 13 residues. V was trimmed by 1 base and J by 13 bases, leaving 14 bases between them. CDR3 amino acids: CASSQVSGSGQFF. The CDR3, as DNA: TGTGCCAGCAGCCAAGTGTCGGGTAGCGGACAGTTCTTC.

V usage is TRBV7-6 and J usage is TRBJ1-6; no reliable D call. Trimming left V 5 bases short and J 8 bases short, with 16 bases between. Looked up from germline, CDR1 is SGHVS and CDR2 is FNYEAQ. This CDR3 contains 15 residues. The CDR3 DNA reads as TGTGCCAGCAGCCTAATCTCGGGGTCCGATTCACCCCTCCACTTT. Residues: CASSLISGSDSPLHF.

V is TRBV2 and J is TRBJ2-2, with D perhaps matching TRBD1 (6 bases). The V gene's germline CDR1 is SNHLY and CDR2 FYNNEI. Trimming cost V 6 bases and J 6 bases, with 8 bases left between them. The CDR3 is 12 residues long. CDR3 sequence reads: CASRQGPGELFF. The CDR3 DNA follows: TGTGCCAGCAGACAGGGACCCGGGGAGCTGTTTTTT.